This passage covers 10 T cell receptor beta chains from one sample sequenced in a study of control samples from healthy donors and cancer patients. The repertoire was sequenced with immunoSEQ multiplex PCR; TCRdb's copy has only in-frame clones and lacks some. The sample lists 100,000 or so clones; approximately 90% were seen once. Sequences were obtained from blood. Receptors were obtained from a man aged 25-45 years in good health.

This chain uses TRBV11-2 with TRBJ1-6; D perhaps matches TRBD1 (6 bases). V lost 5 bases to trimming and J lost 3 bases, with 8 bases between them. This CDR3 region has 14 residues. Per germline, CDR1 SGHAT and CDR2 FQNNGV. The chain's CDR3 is CASSRQVYNSPLHF. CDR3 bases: TGTGCCAGCAGCCGACAGGTCTATAATTCACCCCTCCACTTT.

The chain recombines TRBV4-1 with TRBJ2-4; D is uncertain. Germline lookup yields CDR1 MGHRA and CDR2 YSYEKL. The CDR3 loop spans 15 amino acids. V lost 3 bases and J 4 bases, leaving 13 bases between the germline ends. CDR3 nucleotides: TGCGCCAGCAGCCAGCCGAGTAGTGGAAAAAACATTCAGTACTTC. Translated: CASSQPSSGKNIQYF.

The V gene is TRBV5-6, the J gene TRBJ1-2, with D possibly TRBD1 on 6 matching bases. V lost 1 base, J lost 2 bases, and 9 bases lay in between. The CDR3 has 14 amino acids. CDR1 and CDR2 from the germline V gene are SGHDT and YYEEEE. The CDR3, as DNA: TGTGCCAGCAGCTTGACAGGGCGAAACTATGGCTACACCTTC. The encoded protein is CASSLTGRNYGYTF.

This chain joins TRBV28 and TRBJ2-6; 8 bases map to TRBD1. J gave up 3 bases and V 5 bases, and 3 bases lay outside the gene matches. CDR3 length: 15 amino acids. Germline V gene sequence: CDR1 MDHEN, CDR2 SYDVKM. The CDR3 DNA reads TGTGCCAGCAGTCCAGGGGGCGGTGGGGCCAACGTCCTGACTTTC. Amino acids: CASSPGGGGANVLTF.

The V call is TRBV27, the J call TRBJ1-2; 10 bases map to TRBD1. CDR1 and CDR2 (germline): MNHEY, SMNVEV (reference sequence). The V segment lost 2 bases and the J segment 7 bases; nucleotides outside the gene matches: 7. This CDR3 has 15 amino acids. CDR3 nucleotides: TGTGCCAGCAGTTTACAGAGACAGGGGGCGGGTGGCTACACCTTC. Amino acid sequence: CASSLQRQGAGGYTF.

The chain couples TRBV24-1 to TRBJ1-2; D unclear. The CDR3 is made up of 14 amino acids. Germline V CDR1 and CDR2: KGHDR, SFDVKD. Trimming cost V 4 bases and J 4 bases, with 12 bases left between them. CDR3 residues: CATSDGPGGYGYTF. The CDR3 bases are TGTGCCACCAGTGACGGTCCCGGTGGCTATGGCTACACCTTC.

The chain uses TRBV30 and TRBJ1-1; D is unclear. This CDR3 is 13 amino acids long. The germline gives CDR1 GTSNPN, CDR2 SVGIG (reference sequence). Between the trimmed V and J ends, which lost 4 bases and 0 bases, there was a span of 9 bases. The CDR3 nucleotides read TGTGCCTGGAAACGTTCGATGAACACTGAAGCTTTCTTT. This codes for CAWKRSMNTEAFF.

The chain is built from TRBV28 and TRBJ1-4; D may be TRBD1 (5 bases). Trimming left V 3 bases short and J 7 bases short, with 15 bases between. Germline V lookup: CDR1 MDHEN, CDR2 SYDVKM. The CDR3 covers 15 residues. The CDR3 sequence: CASSFWGLRTEKLFF. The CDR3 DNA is TGTGCCAGCAGTTTTTGGGGGTTACGGACTGAAAAACTGTTTTTT.

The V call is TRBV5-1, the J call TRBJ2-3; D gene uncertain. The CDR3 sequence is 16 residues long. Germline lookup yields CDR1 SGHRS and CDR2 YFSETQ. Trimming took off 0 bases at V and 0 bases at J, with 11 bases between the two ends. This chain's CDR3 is CASSLARDPSTDTQYF. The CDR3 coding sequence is TGCGCCAGCAGCTTGGCTAGAGACCCTAGCACAGATACGCAGTATTTT.

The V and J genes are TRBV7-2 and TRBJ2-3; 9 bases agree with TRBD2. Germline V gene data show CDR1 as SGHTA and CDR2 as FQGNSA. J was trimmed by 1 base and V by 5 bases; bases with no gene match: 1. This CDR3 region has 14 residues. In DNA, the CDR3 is TGTGCCAGCAGCGCGGGAGGGGGCACAGATACGCAGTATTTT. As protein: CASSAGGGTDTQYF.